What follows are 17 T cell receptor beta chains derived from one specimen sequenced in a study of breast tumors, draining lymph nodes, adjacent tissues. The lymph nodes were axillary draining lymph nodes from breast cancer patients. TCRdb re-called the multiplex PCR reads through MiXCR, storing one row per CDR3 protein. Of roughly 110,000 distinct CDR3 sequences listed, approximately 28% were seen once; the top ten hold less than 6%. Sequencing was performed on axillary lymph node tissue. Source of these receptors: a female donor with breast cancer. Some clones in this sample may be carry-over from other donors' samples.

There are many counts of this clonotype. This chain links TRBV6-1 with TRBJ1-2, with 8 bases matching TRBD1. Trimming removed 7 bases from V and 4 bases from J; junction bases left unmatched: 11. Germline CDR1 MNHNS, CDR2 SASEGT. The CDR3 totals 15 residues. The CDR3 DNA sequence: TGTGCCAGCAACCGGGACAGGACACTAGGCTATGGCTACACCTTC. It is translated as CASNRDRTLGYGYTF.

Points on this clonotype: One base away lies a much larger clone, so this may be a sequencing read error. The rearrangement joins TRBV19 to TRBJ1-5; D might be TRBD1 (5 bases). Germline lookup yields CDR1 LNHDA and CDR2 SQIVND (reference sequence). The CDR3 sequence is 14 residues long. The CDR3 protein is CASSIQGSNRPQHF. The CDR3 coding sequence is TGTGCCAGTAGTATCCAGGGCAGCAATCGGCCCCAGCATTTT.

Note on this clonotype: The CDR3 does not close with the conserved phenylalanine or tryptophan, likely indicating a read error. Because the CDR3's place on the DNA is in doubt, the DNA is left out and the CDR3 is given as listed by TCRdb. The chain recombines TRBV29-1 with TRBJ1-2; the D call in the table, TRBD1, was not verified against the DNA. Germline CDR1 SQVTM, CDR2 ANQGSEA. The CDR3 numbers 12 amino acids, ends counted. This CDR3 is CSVLQGNYGCTS.

The genes are TRBV2 and TRBJ1-1; no clear D gene. The CDR3 is 12 residues long. Germline CDR1 reads SNHLY; CDR2 reads FYNNEI. Trimming cost V 6 bases and J 8 bases, with 13 bases left between them. The CDR3: CASSSAAEEAFF. Written as DNA, the CDR3 is TGTGCCAGCAGCTCAGCGGCGGAAGAAGCTTTCTTT. Full variable domain (missing parts from reference TRBV2 and TRBJ1-1): EPEVTQTPSHQVTQMGQEVILRCVPISNHLYFYWYRQILGQKVEFLVSFYNNEISEKSEIFDDQFSVERPDGSNFTLKIRSTKLEDSAMYFCASSSAAEEAFFGQGTRLTVV.

This clonotype came up many times. V is TRBV7-9 and J is TRBJ2-1, with a weak D call TRBD2 (7 bases). This CDR3 comprises 16 residues. V lost 8 bases and J lost 0, with 17 bases in between. Germline V lookup: CDR1 SEHNR, CDR2 FQNEAQ (reference sequence). CDR3 nucleotides: TGTGCCAGCGTGGGGGCGGGAGCCCTCTCCTACAATGAGCAGTTCTTC. As protein: CASVGAGALSYNEQFF.

A note on this clonotype: A read error may account for a junction end that differs from germline. The V and J genes are TRBV9 and TRBJ1-6; TRBD1 aligns across 7 bases. This CDR3 is built from 17 residues. CDR1 is SGDLS and CDR2 is YYNGEE in the germline V gene. CDR3 sequence reads: CASSASGGGTVSSPPHF. For the CDR3, the DNA is TGTGCCAGCAGCGCATCAGGTGGTGGGACAGTTAGTTCCCCCCCCCACTTT.

This clonotype was detected ten times or more. The V call is TRBV27, the J call TRBJ1-2; tentatively, D is TRBD1 (5 bases). V was shortened by 4 bases and J by 8 bases, with 14 bases between the two germline ends. Per the germline V gene, CDR1 is MNHEY and CDR2 is SMNVEV (reference sequence). The CDR3 totals 13 residues. DNA for the CDR3: TGTGCCAGCAGTTACGGGGCTTCTAGGGGCTACACCTTC. It encodes CASSYGASRGYTF.

The table lists this clonotype with a few counts. The germline gene is not matched at one end of the junction; a read error may be the cause. V usage is TRBV5-8 and J usage is TRBJ2-1; maybe TRBD2 (5 bases). Per germline, CDR1 SGHTS and CDR2 YDEGEE. The CDR3 sequence is 12 residues long. CDR3 region: CASSREEDEQLF. CDR3 coding DNA: TGTGCCAGCAGCCGCGAGGAGGATGAGCAGCTCTTC.

This clonotype was observed many times. V and J are TRBV9 and TRBJ2-5; no reliable D call. The CDR3 sequence is 13 residues long. Germline V gives CDR1 SGDLS, CDR2 YYNGEE. Trimming left V 1 base short and J 4 bases short, with 8 bases between. The CDR3 sequence is CASSVPGSETQYF. The CDR3 nucleotides read TGTGCCAGCAGCGTACCTGGCTCAGAGACCCAGTACTTC.

This chain connects TRBV7-9 to TRBJ2-3, with D tentatively TRBD1 or TRBD2 (5 bases each). V was pared by 0 bases and J by 11 bases, with 21 bases between. Germline assignment: CDR1 SEHNR and CDR2 FQNEAQ (reference sequence). The CDR3 has 16 residues. As DNA, the CDR3 is TGTGCCAGCAGCTTAGCGGTGGCTAGCAGGACACAGGAGCAGTATTTT. Translation: CASSLAVASRTQEQYF.

This chain uses TRBV12-5 with TRBJ1-2; D gene unclear. The CDR3 totals 11 residues. The V end lost 10 bases, the J end lost 5 bases, and 11 bases lay between the germline ends. CDR1 and CDR2 (germline): LGHNT, FRNRAP. CDR3 in amino acids: CATFGGYGYTF. CDR3 nucleotide sequence: TGTGCTACTTTCGGAGGGTATGGCTACACCTTC.

This clonotype was seen repeatedly, ten times or more. The rearrangement links TRBV4-2 to TRBJ1-5; D remains ambiguous. The CDR3 contains 15 residues. The germline V gene has CDR1 LGHNA and CDR2 YNFKEQ. V lost 4 bases and J lost 1, with 11 bases in between. The CDR3 sequence is CASSPTRQSNQPQHF. The CDR3 DNA is TGTGCCAGCAGCCCTACTCGGCAGAGCAATCAGCCCCAGCATTTT.

The chain employs TRBV4-1 and TRBJ2-7; D might be TRBD2 (6 bases). Trimming pared 0 bases from V and 0 bases from J, leaving 9 bases between. Looked up from germline, CDR1 is MGHRA and CDR2 is YSYEKL. The CDR3 contains 15 residues. The CDR3, as DNA: TGCGCCAGCAGCCAAGATGGGGGGAGCTCCTACGAGCAGTACTTC. It yields the protein CASSQDGGSSYEQYF.

This clonotype was seen repeatedly, ten times or more. With a much larger clone just one base away, this may be a read error. The rearrangement links TRBV6-1 to TRBJ2-5; 8 nucleotides line up with TRBD1. The J segment lost 6 bases and the V segment lost 4 bases, leaving 7 bases of the junction unmatched. CDR3 length: 14 amino acids. CDR1 and CDR2 (germline): MNHNS, SASEGT. The DNA of the CDR3 is TGTGCCAGCAGTGTAACAGGGGGGCAAAAGACCCAGTACTTC. Encoded protein: CASSVTGGQKTQYF.

This clonotype was seen ten or more times. This chain uses TRBV28 with TRBJ2-7; 7 bases match TRBD2. After removal of 2 bases from V and 2 bases from J, the junction contained 3 bases not matched to a gene. The germline gives CDR1 MDHEN, CDR2 SYDVKM. The CDR3 extends over 14 amino acids. CDR3 amino acids: CASSLAGETYEQYF. CDR3 sequence (DNA): TGTGCCAGCAGTTTAGCGGGAGAAACCTACGAGCAGTACTTC.

This clonotype was recorded at least ten times. The junction and the germline gene differ at one end; a read error may be behind it. This chain connects TRBV14 to TRBJ1-2; weak D call: TRBD1 (6 bases). Germline V lookup: CDR1 SGHDN, CDR2 FVKESK. The CDR3 is 15 residues long. The CDR3 reads CASSQLQGTTYGSTF. CDR3 in DNA: TGTGCCAGCAGCCAATTGCAGGGGACGACCTATGGCTCCACCTTC.

This clonotype has a count of ten or more. J is TRBJ2-1 and V is TRBV6-6, with 8 bases that match TRBD2. Losses at the gene ends were 5 bases for V and 0 bases for J; bases not matched to a gene: 6. Germline CDR1 and CDR2: MNHNY and SVGAGI (reference sequence). This CDR3 contains 16 residues. The CDR3 sequence: CASSPGLGSSYNEQFF. The DNA for the CDR3 is TGTGCCAGCAGTCCGGGACTAGGGAGCTCCTACAATGAGCAGTTCTTC.